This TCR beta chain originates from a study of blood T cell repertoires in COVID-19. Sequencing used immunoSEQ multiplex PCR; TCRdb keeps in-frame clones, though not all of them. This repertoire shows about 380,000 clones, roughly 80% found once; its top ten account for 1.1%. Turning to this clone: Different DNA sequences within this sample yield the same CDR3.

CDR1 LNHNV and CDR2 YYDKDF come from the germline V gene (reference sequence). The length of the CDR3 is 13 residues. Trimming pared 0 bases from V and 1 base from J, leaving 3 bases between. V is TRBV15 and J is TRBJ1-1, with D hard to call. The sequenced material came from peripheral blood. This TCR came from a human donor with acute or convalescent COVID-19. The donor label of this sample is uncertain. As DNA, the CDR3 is TGTGCCACCAGCAGAGACAGGAACACTGAAGCTTTCTTT. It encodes CATSRDRNTEAFF.